This T cell receptor beta chain appears in the sequencing data of a study of shared clonotypes between healthy human individuals. Repertoires were generated with immunoSEQ multiplex PCR, while TCRdb's copy carries only in-frame clones and drops some. This repertoire shows roughly 500,000 clones, approximately 81% found once; its top ten account for roughly 12%. This receptor was obtained from a middle-aged woman in good health. Some clones in this sample may be carry-over from other donors' samples. Specimen: PBMCs.

The CDR3 here is CASSDFRTSSSYEQYF. CDR3 nucleotide sequence: TGTGCCAGCAGTGACTTTAGGACGTCAAGCTCCTACGAGCAGTACTTC. This chain connects TRBV6-4 to TRBJ2-7; D uncertain. V lost 1 base, J lost 0 bases, and 13 bases lay in between. Germline V CDR1 and CDR2: MRHNA, SNTAGT. The CDR3 is made up of 16 amino acids.